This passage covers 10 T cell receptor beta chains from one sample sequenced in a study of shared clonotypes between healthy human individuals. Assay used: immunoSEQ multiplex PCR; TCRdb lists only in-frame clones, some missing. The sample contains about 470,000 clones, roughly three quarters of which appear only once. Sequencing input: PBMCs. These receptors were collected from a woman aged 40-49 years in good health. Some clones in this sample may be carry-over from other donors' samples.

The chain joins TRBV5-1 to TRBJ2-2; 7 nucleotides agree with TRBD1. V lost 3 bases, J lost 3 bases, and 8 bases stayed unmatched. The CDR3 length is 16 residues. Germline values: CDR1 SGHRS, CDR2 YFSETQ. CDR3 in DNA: TGCGCCAGCAGCTCCCAAGGGACAGCCTACACCGGGGAGCTGTTTTTT. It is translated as CASSSQGTAYTGELFF.

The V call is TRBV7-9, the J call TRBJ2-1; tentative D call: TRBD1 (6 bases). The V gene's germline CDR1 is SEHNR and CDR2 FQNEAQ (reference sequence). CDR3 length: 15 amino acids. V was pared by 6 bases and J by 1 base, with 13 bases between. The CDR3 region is CASSFGTNSYNEQFF. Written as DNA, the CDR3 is TGTGCCAGCAGTTTCGGGACAAATTCCTACAATGAGCAGTTCTTC.

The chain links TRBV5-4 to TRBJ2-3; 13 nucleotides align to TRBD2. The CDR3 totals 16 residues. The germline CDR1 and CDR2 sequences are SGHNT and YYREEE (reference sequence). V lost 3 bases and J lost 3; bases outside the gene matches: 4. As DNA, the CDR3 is TGTGCCAGCAGCTCTGGACTAGCGGGAGTGACAGATACGCAGTATTTT. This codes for CASSSGLAGVTDTQYF. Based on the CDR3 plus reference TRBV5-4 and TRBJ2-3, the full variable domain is ETGVTQSPTHLIKTRGQQVTLRCSSQSGHNTVSWYQQALGQGPQFIFQYYREEENGRGNFPPRFSGLQFPNYSSELNVNALELDDSALYLCASSSGLAGVTDTQYFGPGTRLTVL.

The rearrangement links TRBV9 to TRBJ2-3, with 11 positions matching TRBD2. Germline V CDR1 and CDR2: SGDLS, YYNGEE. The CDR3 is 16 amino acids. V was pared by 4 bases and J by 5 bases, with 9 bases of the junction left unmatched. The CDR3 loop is CASSPRTSGLVDTQYF. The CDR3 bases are TGTGCCAGCAGCCCCCGGACTAGCGGGCTGGTAGATACGCAGTATTTT.

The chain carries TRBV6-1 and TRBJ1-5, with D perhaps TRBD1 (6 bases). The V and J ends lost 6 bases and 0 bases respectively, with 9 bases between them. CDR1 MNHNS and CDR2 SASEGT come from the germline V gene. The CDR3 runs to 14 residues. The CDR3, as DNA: TGTGCCAGCAGGGACAGTAATAGCAATCAGCCCCAGCATTTT. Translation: CASRDSNSNQPQHF.

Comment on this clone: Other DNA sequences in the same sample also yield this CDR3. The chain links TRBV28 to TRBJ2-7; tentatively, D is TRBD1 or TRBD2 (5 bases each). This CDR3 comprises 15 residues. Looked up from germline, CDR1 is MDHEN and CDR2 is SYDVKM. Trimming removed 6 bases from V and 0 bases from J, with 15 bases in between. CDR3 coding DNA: TGTGCCAGCAGCGGACGGGACGGAAGCTCCTACGAGCAGTACTTC. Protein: CASSGRDGSSYEQYF.

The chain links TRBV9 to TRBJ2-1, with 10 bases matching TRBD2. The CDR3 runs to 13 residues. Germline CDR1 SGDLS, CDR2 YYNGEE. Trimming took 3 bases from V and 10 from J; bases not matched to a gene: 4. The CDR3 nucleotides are TGTGCCAGCAGCGCGGGACTAGCGACCGAGCAGTTCTTC. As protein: CASSAGLATEQFF.

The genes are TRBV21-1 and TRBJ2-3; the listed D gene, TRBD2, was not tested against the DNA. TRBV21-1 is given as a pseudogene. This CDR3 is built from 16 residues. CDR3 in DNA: TGTGCCAGCAGCAATATAACTAGCGGAAACACAGATACGCAGTATTTT. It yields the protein CASSNITSGNTDTQYF.

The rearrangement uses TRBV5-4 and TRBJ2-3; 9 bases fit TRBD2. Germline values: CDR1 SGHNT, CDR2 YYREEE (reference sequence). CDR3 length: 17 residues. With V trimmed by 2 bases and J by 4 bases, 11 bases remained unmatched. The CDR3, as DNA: TGTGCCAGCAGCTTCCCCGCTAGCGGGATCCAGCCAGATACGCAGTATTTT. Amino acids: CASSFPASGIQPDTQYF.

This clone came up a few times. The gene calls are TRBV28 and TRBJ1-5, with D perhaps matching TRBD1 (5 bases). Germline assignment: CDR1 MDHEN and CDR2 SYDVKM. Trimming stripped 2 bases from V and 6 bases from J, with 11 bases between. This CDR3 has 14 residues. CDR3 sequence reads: CASSLVTRGQPQHF. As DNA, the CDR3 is TGTGCCAGCAGTTTAGTTACAAGGGGTCAGCCCCAGCATTTT.